This T cell receptor beta chain was identified in a study of shared clonotypes between healthy human individuals. V lost 5 bases and J 2 bases, leaving 15 bases between the germline ends. The CDR3 is 15 residues long. Germline V CDR1 and CDR2: SQVTM, ANQGSEA. Produced via immunoSEQ multiplex PCR; TCRdb's table is partial and in-frame only. The sample holds roughly 2.1 million clones, just over 90% seen once. CD8 cells classed as naive were CD45RO-negative and positively selected for CCR7, excluding terminally differentiated effector memory CD45RA+ cells. The chain couples TRBV29-1 to TRBJ2-2; possible D gene TRBD2, 7 bases. Sequenced material: naive CD8+ T cells from PBMCs. This clonotype was obtained from a man between 18 and 35 years old in good health. Some clones in this sample may be carry-over from other donors' samples. The CDR3 sequence is CSVPLGGTNTGELFF. CDR3 nucleotide sequence: TGCAGCGTTCCCCTGGGGGGGACAAACACCGGGGAGCTGTTTTTT.